Below, one T cell receptor beta chain is given with its context. This specimen comes from a study of control samples from healthy donors and cancer patients. Clones were sequenced by immunoSEQ multiplex PCR, and TCRdb holds only the in-frame ones, with some missing. The table shows 100,000 to 150,000 clones, with approximately 90% occurring only once. From germline, CDR1 is SEHNR and CDR2 FQNEAQ (reference sequence). Germline trimming cut 6 bases from V and 4 bases from J; bases unmatched to any gene: 10. The CDR3 extends over 16 amino acids. This TCR derives from a man between 18 and 35 years old in good health. Sequencing was performed on blood. The chain has TRBV7-9 and TRBJ2-1, with TRBD2 identical over 9 bases. The CDR3 DNA sequence: TGTGCCAGCAGTCCGCCGAGCGGGGGGACTTACAATGAGCAGTTCTTC. The encoded protein is CASSPPSGGTYNEQFF.